One and the same sample provided the 29 T cell receptor beta chains below, sequenced in a study of cytomegalovirus exposure and HLA in healthy donors. PCR involved 60 Vbeta and 13 Jbeta primers. Profiling relied on immunoSEQ multiplex PCR, and the TCRdb table lists in-frame clones only, not all of them. The data show over 150,000 clones, just under 80% seen once. Sequencing input: PBMCs. The receptors shown here come from a woman between 50 and 59 years old in good health and CMV-seropositive.

The V gene is TRBV6-6, the J gene TRBJ1-5, with D tentatively TRBD1 (6 bases). V shed 5 bases and J shed 8 bases, with 13 bases lying between them. CDR3 length: 13 residues. Germline CDR1 and CDR2: MNHNY and SVGAGI (reference sequence). CDR3 sequence (DNA): TGTGCCAGCAGTAACACAGGGACGGAGCCCCAGCATTTT. This translates into CASSNTGTEPQHF.

The rearrangement uses TRBV18 and TRBJ1-2; D remains unclear. The CDR3 has 15 amino acids. V lost 0 bases to trimming and J lost 8 bases, with 16 bases between them. Germline CDR1 is KGHSH and CDR2 is LQKENI. CDR3 nucleotide sequence: TGTGCCAGCTCACCACCGAGTGCGATTCCCTCGGGCTACACCTTC. It codes for CASSPPSAIPSGYTF.

This chain joins TRBV4-2 and TRBJ2-7, with D perhaps matching TRBD1 (6 bases). The CDR3 covers 13 residues. Germline V gene sequence: CDR1 LGHNA, CDR2 YNFKEQ. Between the trimmed V and J ends, which lost 5 bases and 6 bases, there was a span of 14 bases. For the CDR3, the DNA is TGTGCCAGCAGCTCCACAGGGTCTCGCGAGCAGTACTTC. This translates into CASSSTGSREQYF.

The V and J genes are TRBV28 and TRBJ2-3; TRBD2 aligns across 7 bases. The V and J ends lost 2 bases and 8 bases, in that order; junction bases with no gene match: 10. The CDR3 length is 15 residues. Germline lookup yields CDR1 MDHEN and CDR2 SYDVKM. CDR3 nucleotide sequence: TGTGCCAGCAGTTTACGACTAGCCGGCACGGGTACGCAGTATTTT. This gives the protein CASSLRLAGTGTQYF. Full variable domain (missing parts from reference TRBV28 and TRBJ2-3): DVKVTQSSRYLVKRTGEKVFLECVQDMDHENMFWYRQDPGLGLRLIYFSYDVKMKEKGDIPEGYSVSREKKERFSLILESASTNQTSMYLCASSLRLAGTGTQYFGPGTRLTVL.

This clone was seen a few times. V usage is TRBV20-1 and J usage is TRBJ1-2, with D perhaps matching TRBD1 (5 bases). Trimming stripped 6 bases from V and 9 bases from J, with 14 bases between. This CDR3 has 11 amino acids. Germline assignment: CDR1 DFQATT and CDR2 SNEGSKA (reference sequence). This CDR3 reads CSAFSGRSYTF. The CDR3 DNA reads as TGCAGTGCCTTTTCAGGGAGGAGCTACACCTTC.

Remarks on this clone: The sample holds other DNA sequences that translate to the same CDR3. This chain uses TRBV5-1 with TRBJ2-7; 11 nucleotides match TRBD1. The CDR3 length is 17 residues. J was trimmed by 3 bases and V by 0 bases; bases with no gene match: 8. Germline CDR1 is SGHRS and CDR2 is YFSETQ. The CDR3 loop reads CASSLGPSGTGGYEQYF. CDR3 DNA: TGCGCCAGCAGCTTGGGACCTTCCGGGACAGGGGGCTACGAGCAGTACTTC.

This clone appeared once. The genes are TRBV5-4 and TRBJ2-7; maybe TRBD2 (6 bases). Germline CDR1 reads SGHNT; CDR2 reads YYREEE (reference sequence). Trimming removed 0 bases at V and 2 bases at J, with 12 bases between. The CDR3 extends over 15 amino acids. The CDR3 reads CASSLDPGSPYEQYF. In DNA form, the CDR3 reads TGTGCCAGCAGCTTGGATCCCGGGAGCCCCTACGAGCAGTACTTC.

About this clone itself: A junction end diverges from the germline sequence, so it may reflect a read error. The rearrangement uses TRBV7-9 and TRBJ2-7; tentatively, D is TRBD2 (5 bases). CDR3 length: 15 amino acids. CDR1 and CDR2 (germline): SEHNR, FQNEAQ (reference sequence). In nucleotides, the CDR3 is TGTTCCAGCAGCTTATTGGGAGTTACAACCTACGAGCAGTACTTC. This codes for CSSSLLGVTTYEQYF. The complete variable domain, with remaining parts taken from reference TRBV7-9 and TRBJ2-7, reads DTGVSQNPRHKITKRGQNVTFRCDPISEHNRLYWYRQTLGQGPEFLTYFQNEAQLEKSRLLSDRFSAERPKGSFSTLEIQRTEQGDSAMYLCSSSLLGVTTYEQYFGPGTRLTVT.

The rearrangement joins TRBV5-4 to TRBJ2-5, with 8 bases lining up with TRBD1. Germline CDR1 reads SGHNT; CDR2 reads YYREEE (reference sequence). The CDR3 extends over 12 amino acids. Trimming removed 3 bases from V and 7 bases from J; junction bases left unmatched: 2. The CDR3 here is CASSWTGLTQYF. CDR3 in DNA: TGTGCCAGCAGCTGGACAGGGTTGACCCAGTACTTC.

The DNA for the CDR3 is TGTGCCAGCAGCTTCCGACCGGGACAAGATACGCAGTATTTT. Translating gives CASSFRPGQDTQYF. The chain couples TRBV7-2 to TRBJ2-3, with D possibly TRBD1 on 6 matching bases. The germline gives CDR1 SGHTA, CDR2 FQGNSA. The CDR3 consists of 14 residues. The V gene lost 3 bases and the J gene lost 5 bases, with 12 bases spanning the gap.

The chain employs TRBV4-2 and TRBJ1-2, with 9 bases that match TRBD1. V was pared by 5 bases and J by 3 bases, with 1 base of the junction left unmatched. The CDR3 is 13 amino acids. The germline V gene has CDR1 LGHNA and CDR2 YNFKEQ. CDR3 loop: CASSDRGDYGYTF. The CDR3 bases are TGTGCCAGCAGCGACAGGGGGGACTATGGCTACACCTTC.

The chain's CDR3 is CASSELWQGNGYTF. Here the CDR3 DNA reads TGTGCCAGCAGTGAGTTATGGCAGGGGAATGGCTACACCTTC. The V call is TRBV2, the J call TRBJ1-2; D is possibly TRBD1 (6 bases). Trimming shortened V by 3 bases and J by 6 bases, and 14 bases separated the two germline ends. Germline V gene sequence: CDR1 SNHLY, CDR2 FYNNEI. There are 14 residues in the CDR3.

The J gene is TRBJ2-1, the V gene TRBV27; D is possibly TRBD2 (6 bases). Trimming pared 7 bases from V and 0 bases from J, leaving 10 bases between. The CDR3 totals 14 residues. Germline-derived CDR1 and CDR2 are MNHEY and SMNVEV (reference sequence). The DNA of the CDR3 is TGTGCCAGCAACCGGGGGAGCTCCTACAATGAGCAGTTCTTC. Its translation is CASNRGSSYNEQFF.

This chain uses TRBV7-2 with TRBJ1-5, with D tentatively TRBD1 (5 bases). Germline values: CDR1 SGHTA, CDR2 FQGNSA. The CDR3 has 15 amino acids. V was cut by 5 bases and J by 2 bases, with 13 bases left in between. The CDR3 sequence is CASSPGGGGNQPQHF. CDR3 bases: TGTGCCAGCAGCCCCGGGGGGGGTGGCAATCAGCCCCAGCATTTT.

The chain couples TRBV11-1 to TRBJ1-6, with D perhaps matching TRBD1 (5 bases). The germline CDR1 and CDR2 sequences are SGHAT and FQDESV (reference sequence). Trimming removed 2 bases at V and 10 bases at J, with 6 bases between. The CDR3 has 12 residues. The CDR3 here is CASSLRGSPLHF. In nucleotides, the CDR3 is TGTGCCAGCAGCTTAAGGGGCTCACCCCTCCACTTT.

The chain has TRBV19 and TRBJ2-4; D unresolved. The CDR3 contains 18 residues. V was pared by 7 bases and J by 3 bases, with 25 bases between. Looked up from germline, CDR1 is LNHDA and CDR2 is SQIVND (reference sequence). The DNA for the CDR3 is TGTGCCAGTACCCCACAGAAAACGTTAGGTATTGGCAAAAACATTCAGTACTTC. Its protein is CASTPQKTLGIGKNIQYF.

The chain is built from TRBV9 and TRBJ1-2; 11 nucleotides align to TRBD1. There are 15 residues in the CDR3. The trim removed 5 bases at V and 5 bases at J, leaving 8 bases unmatched. Germline V gives CDR1 SGDLS, CDR2 YYNGEE. The DNA for the CDR3 is TGTGCCAGCAGGGCCGGGACAGGGGGAATTTATGGCTACACCTTC. It is translated as CASRAGTGGIYGYTF. Full variable domain (rest looked up from reference TRBV9 and TRBJ1-2): DSGVTQTPKHLITATGQRVTLRCSPRSGDLSVYWYQQSLDQGLQFLIQYYNGEERAKGNILERFSAQQFPDLHSELNLSSLELGDSALYFCASRAGTGGIYGYTFGSGTRLTVV.

The J gene is TRBJ2-7, the V gene TRBV27, with 8 bases that match TRBD1. CDR3 length: 16 amino acids. With 1 base clipped from V and 2 bases from J, the junction kept 7 bases outside the gene matches. The V gene's germline CDR1 is MNHEY and CDR2 SMNVEV (reference sequence). The DNA for the CDR3 is TGTGCCAGCAGTTTATTTGGCGGGACAGGTCCCTACGAGCAGTACTTC. Translation gives CASSLFGGTGPYEQYF.

This sequence joins TRBV11-2 and TRBJ2-3; 8 nucleotides agree with TRBD1. CDR1 and CDR2 (germline): SGHAT, FQNNGV. After removal of 5 bases from V and 2 bases from J, the junction contained 9 bases not matched to a gene. CDR3 length equals 16 residues. The DNA of the CDR3 is TGTGCCAGCAGCCCGCCCCGACAGGGGCCCACAGATACGCAGTATTTT. Its translation is CASSPPRQGPTDTQYF.

V is TRBV27 and J is TRBJ2-1; no reliable D call. The CDR3 is 15 amino acids. CDR1 is MNHEY and CDR2 is SMNVEV in the germline V gene (reference sequence). The V end was cut by 6 bases, the J end by 6 bases, with 18 bases between. The chain's CDR3 is CASSLPSRSINEQFF. The CDR3 nucleotides are TGTGCCAGCAGCCTCCCCTCGCGTTCGATCAATGAGCAGTTCTTC.

In the case of this clone: Relative to the germline gene, one junction end is altered; a read error may explain this. V gene TRBV5-1 combines with J gene TRBJ1-5, with D tentatively TRBD1 (6 bases). The CDR3 sequence is 15 residues long. CDR1 is SGHRS and CDR2 is YFSETQ in the germline V gene. CDR3 coding DNA: TGCGCCAGCAACTTGGAGAACAGGGCGGGTCAGCCCCAGCATTTT. Its protein is CASNLENRAGQPQHF.

The chain links TRBV28 to TRBJ1-5; 11 bases agree with TRBD1. Trimming at V came to 7 bases and at J to 1 base, leaving 9 bases not matched to a gene. The CDR3 loop spans 17 amino acids. CDR1 is MDHEN, CDR2 SYDVKM, per germline. CDR3 DNA sequence: TGTGCCAGCACCGGAAGGGGACAGGGGGTCAGCAATCAGCCCCAGCATTTT. Encoded protein: CASTGRGQGVSNQPQHF.

J is TRBJ1-2 and V is TRBV6-6; maybe TRBD1 (5 bases). In germline, CDR1 is MNHNY, CDR2 SVGAGI (reference sequence). The CDR3 covers 14 residues. Between the trimmed V and J ends, which lost 0 bases and 8 bases, there was a span of 13 bases. The CDR3 coding sequence is TGTGCCAGCAGTTACTCGGGCAGGGTGGGAGGCTACACCTTC. It codes for CASSYSGRVGGYTF.

The J gene is TRBJ2-7, the V gene TRBV30; D gene uncertain. The CDR3 totals 15 residues. Per germline, CDR1 GTSNPN and CDR2 SVGIG (reference sequence). V was shortened by 0 bases and J by 0 bases, with 12 bases between the two germline ends. In DNA form, the CDR3 reads TGTGCCTGGAGTGTACCGCGTCTAAGCTCCTACGAGCAGTACTTC. Protein: CAWSVPRLSSYEQYF.

V and J are TRBV6-1 and TRBJ2-7; perhaps TRBD2 as D (5 bases). This CDR3 spans 13 amino acids. The ends were cut back, 7 bases at V and 2 bases at J, with 12 bases in the middle. Germline-derived CDR1 and CDR2 are MNHNS and SASEGT. The DNA for the CDR3 is TGTGCCAGCACTCGCGCCGGGGCCTACGAGCAGTACTTC. It codes for CASTRAGAYEQYF.

The chain is built from TRBV7-2 and TRBJ1-2, with 8 bases lining up with TRBD1. With 6 bases clipped from V and 6 bases from J, the junction kept 9 bases outside the gene matches. Germline values: CDR1 SGHTA, CDR2 FQGNSA. The CDR3 contains 14 residues. CDR3: CASRSLGQADGYTF. CDR3 in DNA: TGTGCCAGCAGGTCTCTGGGACAGGCCGATGGCTACACCTTC.

V and J are TRBV11-1 and TRBJ2-3; D gene unclear. V lost 4 bases to trimming and J lost 2 bases, with 7 bases between them. This CDR3 has 13 residues. Germline-derived CDR1 and CDR2 are SGHAT and FQDESV (reference sequence). The CDR3 DNA follows: TGTGCCAGCAGCTCCTACTCCACAGATACGCAGTATTTT. Its translation is CASSSYSTDTQYF.

This clone was seen only once. The chain couples TRBV28 to TRBJ2-7, with a tentative D call TRBD2 (5 bases). V dropped 4 bases and J dropped 1 base, with 17 bases sitting between them. The CDR3 totals 16 residues. The germline V gene has CDR1 MDHEN and CDR2 SYDVKM. DNA of the CDR3: TGTGCCAGCAGTTCCTTCACTAGGTTTTCGTCCTACGAGCAGTACTTC. It translates to CASSSFTRFSSYEQYF.

The chain links TRBV4-3 to TRBJ2-1; possible D gene TRBD1, 5 bases. Looked up from germline, CDR1 is LGHNA and CDR2 is YSLEER. Trimming pared 5 bases from V and 4 bases from J, leaving 9 bases between. The CDR3 runs to 13 residues. CDR3 in amino acids: CASSGRGYNEQFF. In DNA form, the CDR3 reads TGCGCCAGCAGCGGAAGGGGTTACAATGAGCAGTTCTTC.